This note documents a single TCR beta chain sequence. No antigen is known for it. CDR1 and CDR2 (germline): SEHNR, FQNEAQ (reference sequence). With V trimmed by 4 bases and J by 2 bases, 9 bases remained unmatched. The CDR3 runs 16 residues. The repertoire was sequenced with immunoSEQ multiplex PCR; TCRdb's copy has only in-frame clones and lacks some. Found here are over 8,000 clones, approximately 70% of them singletons; the top ten hold 14%. The data are from a study of chemoradiotherapy in HPV16-positive cancers. Study context: Candidate HPV-specific clones and shared TCR motifs came from a couple of HPV16-positive patients.

Study results and limitations: HPV-responsive T-cell expansion during chemoradiotherapy was linked to improved recurrence-free survival in HPV16-positive patients. HPV-specific T cells were functionally defined from only two HPV16-positive patients. Non-HPV-specific T cells did not expand in tumors during treatment, whereas candidate HPV-specific clones and E7-related motifs did.

V gene TRBV7-9 combines with J gene TRBJ2-7; 9 bases are a match to TRBD1. The source is a human donor with HPV-associated anogenital cancer. This material was obtained from a patient who underwent chemoradiotherapy. CDR3: CASSSTPGTGPYEQYF. As DNA, the CDR3 is TGTGCCAGCAGCTCGACCCCCGGGACAGGGCCCTACGAGCAGTACTTC.